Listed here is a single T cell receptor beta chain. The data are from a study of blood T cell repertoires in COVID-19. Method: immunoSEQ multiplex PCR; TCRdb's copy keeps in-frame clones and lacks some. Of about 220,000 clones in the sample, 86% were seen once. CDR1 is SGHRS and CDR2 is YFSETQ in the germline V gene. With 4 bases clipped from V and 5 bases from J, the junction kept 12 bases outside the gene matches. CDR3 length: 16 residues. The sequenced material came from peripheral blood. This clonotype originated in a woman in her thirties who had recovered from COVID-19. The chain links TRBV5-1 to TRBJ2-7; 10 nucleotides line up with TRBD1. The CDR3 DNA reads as TGCGCCAGCAGCCCGACGGCGCCGACAGGGGGCGACGAGCAGTACTTC. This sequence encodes CASSPTAPTGGDEQYF.